This T cell receptor beta chain is drawn from a study of blood T cell repertoires in COVID-19 (dated by TCRdb to about 2020). For the wider study: The collaborator samples originated in the United States, Italy and Spain and spanned the acute and convalescent phases of COVID-19. The material from the prospective study consisted of cDNA or gDNA derived from T cells, B-cell-depleted T cells, or PBMCs. Subjects who had been exposed to COVID-19, were actively infected with it, or had recovered from it provided the deeply sampled blood TCRbeta repertoires that made up the dataset. A freely available public database, intended as a resource for researchers studying the immune response to SARS-CoV-2, is where the repertoires were released. The samples were drawn from two sources: the first 160 participants of the ongoing ImmuneRACE study, and 1,000 to 1,500 subjects contributed by 6 global collaborators. A de-identified subject ID, COVID-19 status, age in years and sex were almost always included in the sample metadata. HLA class I and class II types, where available, came from metadata supplied by the sample provider rather than from assay-based typing.

Regarding this clone: The antigen this receptor binds is unknown. Base qualities are not provided; no much larger clone lies one nucleotide away.

TCRbeta CDR3 regions were amplified from genomic DNA using the immunoSEQ Assay, a bias-controlled multiplex PCR. For the original study's pipeline: The number of nucleated cells in each sample was estimated from the amplification of reference gene primers within the assay. Sequence reads were collapsed and filtered to measure the absolute abundance of every unique TCRbeta CDR3 rearrangement. For each sample, productive Simpson clonality was calculated as the square root of Simpson's diversity index over productive rearrangements. Imported from immuneACCESS, the table was reduced by TCRdb to in-frame sequences with V and J called. These copies leave out some clones; in studies compared against another copy, an unresolved V gene accounts for under half, and the cause of the remainder is not known. Clonal size and the V and J genes are those of that table, whereas D and trimming came from the DNA. A total of 140,000 or so clones appear in this sample, more than 75% of them only once. The ten largest clones add up to less than 5.5% of the sample.

The paper's findings and limits, for the study overall: How much clinical and demographic metadata was included differed by source and by participant, and the metadata was provided uncurated.

The cysteine opens and the phenylalanine closes a CDR3 of 13 amino acids. The CDR3 DNA has 39 bases and is translated from base 1. V loses 1 base, J loses 5 bases, and the germline ends lie 8 bases apart. Collaborating institutions collected whole blood in K2EDTA tubes following their own protocols. For TCRbeta analysis, collaborators shipped samples in one of three forms: frozen whole blood, isolated PBMCs, or DNA extracted from either of those sample types. The sequence came from a woman between 45 and 60 years old with acute or convalescent COVID-19. The chain employs TRBV12-3 or TRBV12-4 and TRBJ1-2, with the D gene not confidently named. Sequencing was performed on peripheral blood. The DNA sequence reads TGTGCCAGCAGTTTAGAGGGAGGGTATGGCTACACCTTC. It specifies CASSLEGGYGYTF.